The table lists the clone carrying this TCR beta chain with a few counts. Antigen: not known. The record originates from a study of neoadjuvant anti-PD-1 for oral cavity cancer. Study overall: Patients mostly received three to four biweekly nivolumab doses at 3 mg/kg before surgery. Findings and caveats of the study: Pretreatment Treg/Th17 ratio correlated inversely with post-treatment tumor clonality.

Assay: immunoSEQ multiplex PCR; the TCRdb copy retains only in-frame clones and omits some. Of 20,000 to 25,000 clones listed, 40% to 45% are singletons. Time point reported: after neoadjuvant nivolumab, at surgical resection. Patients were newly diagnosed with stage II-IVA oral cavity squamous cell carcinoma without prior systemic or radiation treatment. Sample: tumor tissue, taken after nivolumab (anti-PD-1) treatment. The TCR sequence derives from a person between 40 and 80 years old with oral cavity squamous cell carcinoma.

CDR3 loop: CASSQTGVLGHEQYF. The CDR3 DNA sequence: TGTGCCAGCAGCCAGACCGGGGTCCTCGGGCACGAGCAGTACTTC. The rearrangement joins TRBV7-3 to TRBJ2-7, with D possibly TRBD2 on 5 matching bases. Trimming cost V 5 bases and J 5 bases, with 19 bases left between them. The CDR3 is 15 residues long. Germline CDR1 SGHTA, CDR2 FQGTGA.